This T cell receptor (beta chain) was observed in a study of post-analysis software for immune sequencing data. Unique-molecular-identifier-tagged TCR beta cDNA libraries were used. Each CDR3 protein is one row after TCRdb ran MiXCR on the PCR reads. This sample has around 400,000 distinct CDR3 sequences, with roughly 36% found just once. This receptor was obtained from a girl between 5 and 17 years old with multiple sclerosis. The sequenced sample consisted of blood.

The CDR3 region has the DNA TGTGCCAGCAGTTCAGGACAGCGCGGGGTCAATCAGCCCCAGCATTTT. This codes for CASSSGQRGVNQPQHF. The genes are TRBV12-3 or TRBV12-4 and TRBJ1-5; maybe TRBD1 (6 bases). With 4 bases removed from V and 3 bases from J, the gap between germline ends came to 16 bases. There are 16 residues in the CDR3.